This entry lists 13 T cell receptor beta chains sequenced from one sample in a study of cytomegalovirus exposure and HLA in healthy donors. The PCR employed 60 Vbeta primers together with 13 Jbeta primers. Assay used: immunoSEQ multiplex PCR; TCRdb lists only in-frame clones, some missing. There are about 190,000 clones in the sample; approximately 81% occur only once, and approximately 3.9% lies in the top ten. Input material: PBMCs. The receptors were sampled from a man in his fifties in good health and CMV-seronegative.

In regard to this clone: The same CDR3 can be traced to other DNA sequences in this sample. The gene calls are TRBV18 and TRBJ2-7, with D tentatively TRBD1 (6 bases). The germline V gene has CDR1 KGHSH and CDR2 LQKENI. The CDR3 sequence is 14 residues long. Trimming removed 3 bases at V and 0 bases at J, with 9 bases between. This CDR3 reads CASSPPRGSYEQYF. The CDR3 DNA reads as TGTGCCAGCTCACCCCCCAGGGGCTCCTACGAGCAGTACTTC.

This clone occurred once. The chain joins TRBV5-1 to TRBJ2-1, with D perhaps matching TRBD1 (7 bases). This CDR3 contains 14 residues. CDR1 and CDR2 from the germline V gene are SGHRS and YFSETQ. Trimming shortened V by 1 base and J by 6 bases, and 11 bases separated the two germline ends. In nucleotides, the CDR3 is TGCGCCAGCAGCTTGTCCCAGGGGGGCAATGAGCAGTTCTTC. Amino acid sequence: CASSLSQGGNEQFF.

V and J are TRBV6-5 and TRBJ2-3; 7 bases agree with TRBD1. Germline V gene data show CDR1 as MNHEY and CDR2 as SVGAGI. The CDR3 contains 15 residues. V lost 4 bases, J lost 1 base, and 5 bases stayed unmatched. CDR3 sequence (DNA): TGTGCCAGCAGTTCCCAGGGGGACGGCACAGATACGCAGTATTTT. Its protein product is CASSSQGDGTDTQYF.

For the CDR3, the DNA is TGTGCCATCGCCATGGGACAGACCAACTATGGCTACACCTTC. Translated: CAIAMGQTNYGYTF. This chain uses TRBV10-3 with TRBJ1-2; 7 nucleotides agree with TRBD1. V dropped 8 bases and J dropped 2; count of bases not matched to a gene: 8. This CDR3 has 14 amino acids. Germline loops: CDR1 ENHRY, CDR2 SYGVKD.

CDR3 bases: TGTGCCAGCAGTTCCGGACAGGGGCTTAACTATGGCTACACCTTC. The encoded protein is CASSSGQGLNYGYTF. The chain employs TRBV27 and TRBJ1-2, with 9 bases matching TRBD1. Trimming removed 4 bases from V and 1 base from J; junction bases left unmatched: 4. CDR1 is MNHEY, CDR2 SMNVEV, per germline (reference sequence). This CDR3 has 15 amino acids.

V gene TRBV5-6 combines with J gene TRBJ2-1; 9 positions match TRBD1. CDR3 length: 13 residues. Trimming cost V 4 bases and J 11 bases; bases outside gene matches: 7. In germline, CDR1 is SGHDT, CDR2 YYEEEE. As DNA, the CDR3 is TGTGCCAGCAGCCGACCAACAGGGGGCAAGCAGTTCTTC. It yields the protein CASSRPTGGKQFF.

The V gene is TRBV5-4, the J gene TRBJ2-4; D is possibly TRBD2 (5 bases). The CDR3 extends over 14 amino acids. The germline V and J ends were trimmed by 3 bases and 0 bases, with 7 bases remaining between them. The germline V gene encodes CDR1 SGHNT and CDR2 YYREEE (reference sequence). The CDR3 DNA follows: TGTGCCAGCAGCTCCGGGGTAGCCAAAAACATTCAGTACTTC. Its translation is CASSSGVAKNIQYF.

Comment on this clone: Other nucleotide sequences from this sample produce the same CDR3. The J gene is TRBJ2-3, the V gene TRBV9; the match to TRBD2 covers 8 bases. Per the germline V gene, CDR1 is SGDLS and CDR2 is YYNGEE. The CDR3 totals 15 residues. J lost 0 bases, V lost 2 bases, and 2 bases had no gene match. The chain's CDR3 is CASSVAGGSTDTQYF. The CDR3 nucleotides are TGTGCCAGCAGCGTCGCGGGGGGAAGCACAGATACGCAGTATTTT.

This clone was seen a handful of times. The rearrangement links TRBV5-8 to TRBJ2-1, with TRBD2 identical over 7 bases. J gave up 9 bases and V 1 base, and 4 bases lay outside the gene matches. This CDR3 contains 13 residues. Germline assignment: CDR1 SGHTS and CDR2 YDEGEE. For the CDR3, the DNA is TGTGCCAGCAGCTTGTTGGGACTACGTGAGCAGTTCTTC. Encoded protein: CASSLLGLREQFF.

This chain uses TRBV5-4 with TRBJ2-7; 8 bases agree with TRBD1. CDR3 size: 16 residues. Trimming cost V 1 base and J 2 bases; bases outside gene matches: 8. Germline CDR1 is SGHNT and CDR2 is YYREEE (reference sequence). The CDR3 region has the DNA TGTGCCAGCAGCTTGTATGGGACAGGAGCCCCCTACGAGCAGTACTTC. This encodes CASSLYGTGAPYEQYF.

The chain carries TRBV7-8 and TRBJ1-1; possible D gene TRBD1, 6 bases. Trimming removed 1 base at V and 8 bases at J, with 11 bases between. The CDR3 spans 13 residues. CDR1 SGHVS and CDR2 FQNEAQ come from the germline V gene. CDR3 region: CASSLGRQAEAFF. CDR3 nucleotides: TGTGCCAGCAGCTTAGGTAGACAGGCAGAAGCTTTCTTT.

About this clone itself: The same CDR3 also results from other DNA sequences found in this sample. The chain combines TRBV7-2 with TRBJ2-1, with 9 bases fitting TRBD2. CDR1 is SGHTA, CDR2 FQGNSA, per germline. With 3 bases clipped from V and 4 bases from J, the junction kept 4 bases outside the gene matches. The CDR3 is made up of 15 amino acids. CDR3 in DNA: TGTGCCAGCAGCTTTACTAGCGGGCCGTACAATGAGCAGTTCTTC. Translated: CASSFTSGPYNEQFF.

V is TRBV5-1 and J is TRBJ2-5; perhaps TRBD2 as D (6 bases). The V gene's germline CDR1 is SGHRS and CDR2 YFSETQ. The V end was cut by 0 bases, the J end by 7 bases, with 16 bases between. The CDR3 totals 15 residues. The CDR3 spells CASSLEGQGGGTQYF. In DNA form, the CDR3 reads TGCGCCAGCAGCTTGGAGGGGCAGGGAGGAGGGACCCAGTACTTC.